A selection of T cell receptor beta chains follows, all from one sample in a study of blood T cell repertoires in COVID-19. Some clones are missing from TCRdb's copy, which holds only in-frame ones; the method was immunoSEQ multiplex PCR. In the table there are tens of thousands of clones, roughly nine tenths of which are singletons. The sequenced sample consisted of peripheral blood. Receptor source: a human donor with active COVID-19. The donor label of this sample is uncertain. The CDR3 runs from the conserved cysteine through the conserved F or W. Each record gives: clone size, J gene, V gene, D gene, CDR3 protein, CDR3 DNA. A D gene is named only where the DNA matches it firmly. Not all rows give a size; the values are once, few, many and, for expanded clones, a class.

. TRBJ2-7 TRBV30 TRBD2 CAWSRLAGPEQYF TGTGCCTGGAGTCGGCTAGCGGGACCGGAGCAGTACTTC
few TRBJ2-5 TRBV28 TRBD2 CASSQLAAKETQYF TGTGCCAGCAGTCAACTAGCGGCCAAGGAGACCCAGTACTTC
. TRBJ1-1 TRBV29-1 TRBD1 CSAELWTGGDEAFF TGCAGCGCCGAACTCTGGACAGGGGGCGACGAGGCTTTCTTT
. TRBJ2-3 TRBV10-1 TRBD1 CASGTGGNKDTQYF TGCGCCAGTGGGACAGGGGGCAATAAAGATACGCAGTATTTT
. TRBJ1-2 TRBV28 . CASTGVGYTF TGTGCCAGCACAGGGGTAGGCTACACCTTC
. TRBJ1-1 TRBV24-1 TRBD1 CATRRQGSTEAFF TGTGCCACCCGAAGACAGGGGAGTACTGAAGCTTTCTTT
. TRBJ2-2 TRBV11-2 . CASNVQGMGTGELFF TGTGCCAGCAACGTTCAGGGGATGGGCACCGGGGAGCTGTTTTTT
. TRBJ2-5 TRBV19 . CASSTGLIGGETQYF TGTGCCAGTAGTACAGGCCTCATTGGGGGGGAGACCCAGTACTTC
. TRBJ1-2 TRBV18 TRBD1 CASSPQGARGYTF TGTGCCAGCTCACCACAGGGGGCGAGGGGCTACACCTTC
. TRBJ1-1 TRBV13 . CASSSREGTEAFF TGTGCCAGCAGCTCCCGGGAGGGGACAGAAGCTTTCTTT
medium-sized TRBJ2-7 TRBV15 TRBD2 CATSREGGRASEQYF TGTGCCACCAGCAGAGAAGGCGGGAGAGCCTCCGAGCAGTACTTC
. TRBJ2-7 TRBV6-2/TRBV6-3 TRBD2 CASSYSILAGYQWEQYF TGTGCCAGCAGTTACTCGATTCTAGCGGGGTATCAGTGGGAGCAGTACTTC
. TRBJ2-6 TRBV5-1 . CASSLQPTGANVLTF TGCGCCAGCAGCCTACAGCCTACTGGGGCCAACGTCCTGACTTTC
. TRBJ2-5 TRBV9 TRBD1 CASSVRGSGETQYF TGTGCCAGCAGCGTCAGGGGGAGTGGAGAGACCCAGTACTTC
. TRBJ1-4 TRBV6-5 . CASRRSTATNEKLFF TGTGCCAGCAGAAGATCGACAGCAACTAATGAAAAACTGTTTTTT
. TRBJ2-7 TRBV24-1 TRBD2 CATSDRRLAEHYEQYF TGTGCCACCAGTGATCGGCGACTAGCGGAACACTACGAGCAGTACTTC
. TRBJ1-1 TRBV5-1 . CASSPGVGVQFTEAFF TGCGCCAGCAGTCCGGGCGTAGGGGTCCAATTTACTGAAGCTTTCTTT
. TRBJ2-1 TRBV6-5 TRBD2 CASSPGLVIEQFF TGTGCCAGCAGCCCCGGACTAGTCATTGAGCAGTTCTTC
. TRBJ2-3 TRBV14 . CASSQGWRATDTQYF TGTGCCAGCAGCCAAGGGTGGCGGGCAACAGATACGCAGTATTTT
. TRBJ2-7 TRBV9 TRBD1 CASSVGTGTFSYEQYF TGTGCCAGCAGCGTAGGGACAGGGACCTTCTCCTACGAGCAGTACTTC
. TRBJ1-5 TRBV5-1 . CASSRTGGDNQPQHF TGCGCCAGCAGCCGAACTGGGGGGGACAATCAGCCCCAGCATTTT
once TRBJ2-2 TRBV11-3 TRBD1 CASSFATTRDSNTGELFF TGTGCCAGCAGCTTCGCGACGACCCGGGACAGTAACACCGGGGAGCTGTTTTTT
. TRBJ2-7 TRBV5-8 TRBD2 CASSLWRMAGDLNEQYF TGTGCCAGCAGCTTGTGGCGGATGGCGGGAGACCTTAACGAGCAGTACTTC
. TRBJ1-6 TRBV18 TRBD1 CASSPLGQGGDSPLHF TGTGCCAGCTCACCACTGGGACAGGGGGGGGATTCACCCCTCCACTTT
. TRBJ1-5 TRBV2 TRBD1 CASRTGSNQPQHF TGTGCCAGCAGGACAGGGTCCAATCAGCCCCAGCATTTT
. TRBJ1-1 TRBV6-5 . CASRRGTEAFF TGTGCCAGCAGGAGAGGGACTGAAGCTTTCTTT
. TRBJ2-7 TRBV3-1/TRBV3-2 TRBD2 CASSQDYSGSYEQYF TGTGCCAGCAGCCAAGATTATAGCGGGAGCTACGAGCAGTACTTC
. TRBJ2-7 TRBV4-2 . CASSQEPPVGRADPYEQYF TGTGCCAGCAGCCAAGAACCGCCTGTTGGGCGGGCGGACCCCTACGAGCAGTACTTC
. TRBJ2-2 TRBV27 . CASSRLTIPTGELFF TGTGCCAGCAGTCGATTGACTATACCCACCGGGGAGCTGTTTTTT
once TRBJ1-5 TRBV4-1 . CASSQEGTYSNQPQHF TGCGCCAGCTCCCAGGAGGGGACTTATAGCAATCAGCCCCAGCATTTT
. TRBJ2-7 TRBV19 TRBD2 CASSAGVRYEQYF TGTGCCAGTAGTGCGGGAGTCCGTTACGAGCAGTACTTC
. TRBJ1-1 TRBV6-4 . CASSAAGGTEAFF TGTGCCAGCAGCGCCGCGGGTGGAACTGAAGCTTTCTTT
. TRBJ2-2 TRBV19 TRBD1 CASGQGVNTGELFF TGTGCCAGTGGTCAGGGGGTGAACACCGGGGAGCTGTTTTTT
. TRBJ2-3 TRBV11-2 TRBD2 CASSQGTLAASTDTQYF TGTGCCAGCAGCCAAGGGACACTAGCGGCTAGCACAGATACGCAGTATTTT
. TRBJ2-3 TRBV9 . CASSADSAYTDTQYF TGTGCCAGCAGCGCCGACTCAGCCTACACAGATACGCAGTATTTT
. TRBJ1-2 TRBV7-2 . CASSLDGGGLSGYTF TGTGCCAGCAGCTTAGATGGGGGCGGGTTGAGCGGCTACACCTTC
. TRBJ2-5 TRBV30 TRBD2 CAWSVTLAGGWETQYF TGTGCCTGGAGTGTGACCCTAGCGGGAGGTTGGGAGACCCAGTACTTC
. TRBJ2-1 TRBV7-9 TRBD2 CASTLEGGRPQSSYNEQFF TGTGCCAGCACCCTTGAGGGCGGGAGGCCCCAGAGCTCCTACAATGAGCAGTTCTTC
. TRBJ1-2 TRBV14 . CASSQDSGRWYGYTF TGTGCCAGCAGCCAAGATTCGGGAAGGTGGTATGGCTACACCTTC
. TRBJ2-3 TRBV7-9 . CASSLAQGAGGFGDTQYF TGTGCCAGCAGCTTAGCGCAAGGGGCTGGGGGCTTTGGAGATACGCAGTATTTT
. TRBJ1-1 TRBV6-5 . CASNIGRGTEAFF TGTGCCAGCAATATAGGGAGGGGAACTGAAGCTTTCTTT
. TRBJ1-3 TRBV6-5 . CASRRAGASGNTIYF TGTGCCAGCAGGCGCGCAGGGGCTTCTGGAAACACCATATATTTT
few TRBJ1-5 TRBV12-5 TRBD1 CASGRGLGNQPQHF TGTGCTAGTGGGAGGGGGCTAGGCAATCAGCCCCAGCATTTT
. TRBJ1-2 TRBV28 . CASSRRFYGYTF TGTGCCAGCAGTAGGAGGTTCTATGGCTACACCTTC
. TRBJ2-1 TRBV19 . CASSIGLANEQFF TGTGCCAGTAGTATTGGGCTAGCCAATGAGCAGTTCTTC
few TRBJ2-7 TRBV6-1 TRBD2 CASSLSSGKSYEQYF TGTGCCAGCAGCCTATCTAGCGGTAAATCCTACGAGCAGTACTTC
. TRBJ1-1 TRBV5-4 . CASSLRTAWNTEAFF TGTGCCAGCAGCTTAAGAACCGCGTGGAACACTGAAGCTTTCTTT
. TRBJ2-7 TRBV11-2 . CASSFVSGFEQYF TGTGCCAGCAGCTTCGTTTCAGGGTTTGAGCAGTACTTC
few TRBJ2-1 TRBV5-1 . CASSSHRGGYNEQFF TGCGCCAGCAGCTCACACCGAGGAGGCTACAATGAGCAGTTCTTC
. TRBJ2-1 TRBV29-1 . CSVYRDIYEQFF TGCAGCGTCTACCGGGACATCTATGAGCAGTTCTTC
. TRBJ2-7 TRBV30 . CAWTNQGKEQYF TGTGCCTGGACAAATCAGGGGAAGGAGCAGTACTTC
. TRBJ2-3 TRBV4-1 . CASSQGPPGTSTDTQYF TGCGCCAGCAGCCAAGGCCCTCCAGGCACTAGCACAGATACGCAGTATTTT